This TCR beta chain was captured by sequencing in a study of post-analysis software for immune sequencing data. Overall study findings and caveats: Among four or five TRBV segments more frequent in patients than controls were TRBV5-6, TRBV5-1 and TRBV20-1. For normalized Chao1 diversity, multiple sclerosis patients scored significantly lower than controls did. Strong co-clustering by F measure linked samples that shared a preparation batch.

The library was made from cDNA and included unique molecular identifiers. A single record per CDR3 protein comes from TCRdb applying MiXCR to the PCR reads. Among 600,000 to 700,000 distinct CDR3 sequences listed, roughly three fifths were seen once. To note about this clonotype: Its antigen is not identified.

The CDR3 covers 14 residues. V dropped 5 bases and J dropped 6 bases, with 17 bases sitting between them. CDR1 SGHAT and CDR2 FQNNGV come from the germline V gene. The TCR comes from a girl under 10 years old with multiple sclerosis. The rearrangement uses TRBV11-2 and TRBJ2-7, with a possible D match to TRBD1 (5 bases). The sequenced sample consisted of blood. In DNA, the CDR3 is TGTGCCAGCAGCCCCAACAGGTTTTCGGCCGAGCAGTACTTC. Translating it yields CASSPNRFSAEQYF.